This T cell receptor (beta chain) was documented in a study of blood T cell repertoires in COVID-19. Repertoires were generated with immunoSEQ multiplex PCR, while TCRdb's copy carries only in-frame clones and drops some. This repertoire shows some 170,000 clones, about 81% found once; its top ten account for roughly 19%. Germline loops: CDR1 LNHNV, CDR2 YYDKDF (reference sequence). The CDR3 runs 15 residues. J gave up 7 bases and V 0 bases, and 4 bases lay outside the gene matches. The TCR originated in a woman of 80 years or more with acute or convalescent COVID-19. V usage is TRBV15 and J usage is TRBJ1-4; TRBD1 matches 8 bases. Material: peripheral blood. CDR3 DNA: TGTGCCACCAGCAGAGAACCAGGGGGCGGTGAAAAACTGTTTTTT. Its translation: CATSREPGGGEKLFF.